Following are 14 T cell receptor beta chains from one sample sequenced in a study of T-cell reconstitution after alpha-beta-depleted transplantation in children. Unique molecular identifiers were used in preparing the TCRbeta library. TCRdb independently ran MiXCR on the PCR reads; one entry per CDR3 protein. The repertoire has 210,000 or so distinct CDR3 sequences, about 11% of them found once; the top ten carry 28%. This material consisted of PBMCs, taken before TCRalphabeta/CD19-depleted stem cell transplant. All receptors come from a child under two years old with acute myeloid leukemia, due to receive a stem cell transplant.

This clonotype occurred many times. The chain is built from TRBV6-5 and TRBJ2-1; 14 nucleotides align to TRBD2. The V gene's germline CDR1 is MNHEY and CDR2 SVGAGI. The V gene end was trimmed by 6 bases and the J gene end by 8 bases; junction bases not matched to a gene: 9. CDR3 size: 16 residues. CDR3 in DNA: TGTGCCAGCAGCAGCGGGACTAGCGGGAGTCTAGATGAGCAGTTCTTC. This translates into CASSSGTSGSLDEQFF.

This clonotype was observed at least ten times. This rearrangement joins TRBV5-1 to TRBJ2-1; 14 bases match TRBD2. This CDR3 region has 20 residues. Germline loops: CDR1 SGHRS, CDR2 YFSETQ. V gave up 3 bases and J gave up 0 bases; unmatched junction bases: 11. CDR3 sequence reads: CASSSRLAGGPFSSYNEQFF. CDR3 nucleotide sequence: TGCGCCAGCAGCTCTAGACTAGCGGGGGGGCCTTTCTCCTCCTACAATGAGCAGTTCTTC.

Details on this clonotype: Being one base from a much bigger clone, this may be a read error. This sequence joins TRBV20-1 and TRBJ1-3, with TRBD1 identical over 9 bases. The V gene end was trimmed by 6 bases and the J gene end by 4 bases; junction bases not matched to a gene: 13. This CDR3 comprises 16 residues. Looked up from germline, CDR1 is DFQATT and CDR2 is SNEGSKA (reference sequence). CDR3 loop: CSAPLSRTGAGNTIYF. CDR3 bases: TGCAGTGCCCCACTGAGCCGGACAGGGGCCGGAAACACCATATATTTT.

The chain employs TRBV7-9 and TRBJ1-1, with D possibly being TRBD1 (6 bases). The CDR3 contains 14 residues. Trimming removed 5 bases at V and 6 bases at J, with 16 bases between. Looked up from germline, CDR1 is SEHNR and CDR2 is FQNEAQ (reference sequence). The CDR3 here is CASSEGVSPAEAFF. The CDR3 nucleotides read TGTGCCAGCAGCGAGGGGGTTTCTCCCGCTGAAGCTTTCTTT.

The genes are TRBV6-2 or TRBV6-3 and TRBJ1-5, with D possibly being TRBD1 (5 bases). The V gene's germline CDR1 is MNHEY and CDR2 SVGEGT. With 0 bases removed from V and 9 bases from J, the gap between germline ends came to 12 bases. CDR3 length: 14 residues. CDR3 residues: CASSYSLGAWPQHF. CDR3 nucleotides: TGTGCCAGCAGTTACTCGTTAGGGGCCTGGCCCCAGCATTTT.

The sample holds many counts of this clonotype. This sequence joins TRBV12-3 or TRBV12-4 and TRBJ1-4; D is possibly TRBD1 (5 bases). The CDR3 is made up of 16 amino acids. V was trimmed by 3 bases and J by 7 bases, leaving 18 bases between them. CDR3 protein: CASSFAGRAVGEKLFF. DNA for the CDR3: TGTGCCAGCAGTTTCGCAGGGAGGGCCGTAGGTGAAAAACTGTTTTTT.

Many counts were recorded for this clonotype. J is TRBJ2-5 and V is TRBV5-1; 7 bases line up with TRBD2. The CDR3 covers 15 residues. Germline assignment: CDR1 SGHRS and CDR2 YFSETQ. Trimming took 4 bases from V and 1 from J; bases not matched to a gene: 7. CDR3 region: CASSPLTSSQETQYF. CDR3 nucleotides: TGCGCCAGCAGCCCGCTGACTAGCAGCCAAGAGACCCAGTACTTC. Full variable domain (remainder filled in from reference TRBV5-1 and TRBJ2-5): KAGVTQTPRYLIKTRGQQVTLSCSPISGHRSVSWYQQTPGQGLQFLFEYFSETQRNKGNFPGRFSGRQFSNSRSEMNVSTLELGDSALYLCASSPLTSSQETQYFGPGTRLLVL.

Comment on this clonotype: Its ends do not fully match the called genes, so a read error is possible. This chain connects TRBV6-2 or TRBV6-3 to TRBJ1-2, with a weak D call TRBD1 (5 bases). Germline-derived CDR1 and CDR2 are MNHEY and SVGEGT. The CDR3 has 13 amino acids. The CDR3 DNA follows: TGTCCCAGCAGGGTCGACAGTAACTATGACTACACCTTC. Translating it yields CPSRVDSNYDYTF.

This clonotype came up many times. V gene TRBV20-1 combines with J gene TRBJ1-2; D uncertain. The length of the CDR3 is 13 residues. V dropped 3 bases and J dropped 0 bases, with 8 bases sitting between them. Per germline, CDR1 DFQATT and CDR2 SNEGSKA (reference sequence). The CDR3, as DNA: TGCAGTGCTAGCGACCGAGCTAACTATGGCTACACCTTC. Translating it yields CSASDRANYGYTF.

The gene calls are TRBV5-1 and TRBJ2-1; D is perhaps TRBD2 (7 bases). This CDR3 has 15 amino acids. CDR1 and CDR2 (germline): SGHRS, YFSETQ. The V end lost 7 bases, the J end lost 9 bases, and 23 bases lay between the germline ends. CDR3 sequence: CASALGGAGSGEQFF. In DNA, the CDR3 is TGCGCCAGCGCCTTGGGGGGGGCAGGGTCTGGTGAGCAGTTCTTC.

There are many counts of this clonotype. This chain connects TRBV4-3 to TRBJ1-4; D is perhaps TRBD1 (6 bases). There are 17 residues in the CDR3. Trimming removed 3 bases at V and 4 bases at J, with 18 bases between. The germline gives CDR1 LGHNA, CDR2 YSLEER. CDR3 loop: CASSQGSRGAYNEKLFF. The CDR3 nucleotides are TGCGCCAGCAGCCAGGGATCTAGGGGGGCCTATAATGAAAAACTGTTTTTT.

This clonotype was picked up many times. The CDR3 bases are TGCGCCAGCGGTGGTAGCGGAGAGTCCTACTACGAGCAGTACTTC. Its protein is CASGGSGESYYEQYF. V gene TRBV5-1 combines with J gene TRBJ2-7; tentative D call: TRBD2 (6 bases). Germline lookup yields CDR1 SGHRS and CDR2 YFSETQ. The ends were cut back, 7 bases at V and 3 bases at J, with 20 bases in the middle. The CDR3 spans 15 residues.

This clonotype was picked up many times. The gene calls are TRBV20-1 and TRBJ1-3; D is perhaps TRBD1 (5 bases). CDR3 length: 13 amino acids. From germline, CDR1 is DFQATT and CDR2 SNEGSKA (reference sequence). With 3 bases removed from V and 2 bases from J, the gap between germline ends came to 8 bases. The CDR3 region has the DNA TGCAGTGCTAGCGAGGGGACTGGAAACACCATATATTTT. This translates into CSASEGTGNTIYF.

There are many counts of this clonotype. The rearrangement uses TRBV28 and TRBJ1-5; D not certain. The CDR3 loop spans 13 amino acids. Trimming left V 2 bases short and J 6 bases short, with 8 bases between. Germline V gives CDR1 MDHEN, CDR2 SYDVKM. CDR3: CASSLTGFQPQHF. In DNA form, the CDR3 reads TGTGCCAGCAGTTTAACGGGGTTTCAGCCCCAGCATTTT.